This paragraph reports one T cell receptor (beta chain). A much larger clone lies one base from this, so it may be a read error. The junction had 4 bases not matched to a gene; V was cut back by 6 bases and J by 0 bases. Germline V gene data show CDR1 as MNHNS and CDR2 as SASEGT. This CDR3 region has 17 residues. The data originate from a study of blood T cells in healthy people across ages. Per sample, extraction of total RNA gave at least 5.5 micrograms in every case. Combining a sample-barcoded 5' primer with a J-beta primer mix, a second PCR ran for 7 to 11 cycles. Each cDNA molecule, via a template-switch adaptor with 12 random nucleotides, was tagged. TCRdb used MiXCR to reprocess the 5' RACE reads, holding one entry per CDR3 protein. The table includes roughly 730,000 distinct CDR3 sequences, just over 55% detected once.

The rearrangement joins TRBV6-1 to TRBJ2-6, with 11 nucleotides matching TRBD1. Sequencing used blood. The sequence was collected from a man in his forties in good health. CDR3 in DNA: TGTGCCAGCAGCGCCGGGACAGGGGGCTCTGGGGCCAACGTCCTGACTTTC. Its protein is CASSAGTGGSGANVLTF.